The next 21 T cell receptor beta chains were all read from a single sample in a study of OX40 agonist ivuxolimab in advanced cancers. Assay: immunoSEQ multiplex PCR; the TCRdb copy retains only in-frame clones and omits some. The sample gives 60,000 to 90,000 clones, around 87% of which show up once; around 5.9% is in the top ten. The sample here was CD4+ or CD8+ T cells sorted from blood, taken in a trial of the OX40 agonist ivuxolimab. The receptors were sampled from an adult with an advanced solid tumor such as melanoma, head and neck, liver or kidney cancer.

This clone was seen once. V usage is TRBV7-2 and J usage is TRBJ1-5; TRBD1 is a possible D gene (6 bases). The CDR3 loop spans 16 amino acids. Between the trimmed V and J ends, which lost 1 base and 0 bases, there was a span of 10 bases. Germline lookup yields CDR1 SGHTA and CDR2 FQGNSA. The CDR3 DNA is TGTGCCAGCAGCTTAGGCTGGGGGCGTAGCAATCAGCCCCAGCATTTT. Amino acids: CASSLGWGRSNQPQHF.

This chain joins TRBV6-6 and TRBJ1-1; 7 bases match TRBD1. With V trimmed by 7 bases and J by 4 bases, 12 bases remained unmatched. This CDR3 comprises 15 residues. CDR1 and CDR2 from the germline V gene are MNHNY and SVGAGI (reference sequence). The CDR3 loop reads CASNKGDRDSTEAFF. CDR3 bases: TGTGCCAGCAACAAAGGCGACAGGGACAGCACTGAAGCTTTCTTT.

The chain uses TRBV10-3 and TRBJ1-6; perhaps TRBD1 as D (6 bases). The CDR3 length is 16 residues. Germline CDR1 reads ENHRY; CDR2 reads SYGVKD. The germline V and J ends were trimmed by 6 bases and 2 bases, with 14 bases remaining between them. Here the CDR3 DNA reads TGTGCCATCAGAGATGACAGGTCCGCCTATAATTCACCCCTCCACTTT. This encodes CAIRDDRSAYNSPLHF.

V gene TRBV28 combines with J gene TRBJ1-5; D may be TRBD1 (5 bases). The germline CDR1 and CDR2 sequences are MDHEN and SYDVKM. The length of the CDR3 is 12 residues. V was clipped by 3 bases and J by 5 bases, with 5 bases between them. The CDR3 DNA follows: TGTGCCAGCAGTTTGACAGATCAGCCCCAGCATTTT. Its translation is CASSLTDQPQHF. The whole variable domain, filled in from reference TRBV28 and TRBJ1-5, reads DVKVTQSSRYLVKRTGEKVFLECVQDMDHENMFWYRQDPGLGLRLIYFSYDVKMKEKGDIPEGYSVSREKKERFSLILESASTNQTSMYLCASSLTDQPQHFGDGTRLSIL.

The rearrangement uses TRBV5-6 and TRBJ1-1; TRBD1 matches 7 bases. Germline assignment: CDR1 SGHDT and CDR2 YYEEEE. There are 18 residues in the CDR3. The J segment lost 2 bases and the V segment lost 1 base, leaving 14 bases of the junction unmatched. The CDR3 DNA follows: TGTGCCAGCAGCTTGAACTTGGGCAAAGGGGGCCTCAACACTGAAGCTTTCTTT. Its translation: CASSLNLGKGGLNTEAFF.

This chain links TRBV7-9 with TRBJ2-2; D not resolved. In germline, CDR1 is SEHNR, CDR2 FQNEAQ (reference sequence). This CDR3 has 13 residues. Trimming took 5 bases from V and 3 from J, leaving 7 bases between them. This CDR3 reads CASSPEYTGELFF. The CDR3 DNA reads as TGTGCCAGCAGCCCCGAGTACACCGGGGAGCTGTTTTTT.

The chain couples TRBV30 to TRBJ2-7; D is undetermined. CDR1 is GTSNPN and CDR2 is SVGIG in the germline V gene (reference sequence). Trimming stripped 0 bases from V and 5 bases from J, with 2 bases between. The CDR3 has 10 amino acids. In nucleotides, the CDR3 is TGTGCCTGGAGTGTACACGAGCAGTACTTC. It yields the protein CAWSVHEQYF.

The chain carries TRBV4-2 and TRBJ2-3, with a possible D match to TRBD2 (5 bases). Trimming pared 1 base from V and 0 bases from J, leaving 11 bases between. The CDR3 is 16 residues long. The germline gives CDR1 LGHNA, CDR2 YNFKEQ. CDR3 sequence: CASSQGSGGSTDTQYF. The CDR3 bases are TGTGCCAGCAGCCAAGGAAGCGGAGGTAGCACAGATACGCAGTATTTT.

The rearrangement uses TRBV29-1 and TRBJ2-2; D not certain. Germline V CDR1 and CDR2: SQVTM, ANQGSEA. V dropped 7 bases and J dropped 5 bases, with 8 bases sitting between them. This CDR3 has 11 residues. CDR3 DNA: TGCAGCGCTGCATTTACCGGGGAGCTGTTTTTT. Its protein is CSAAFTGELFF.

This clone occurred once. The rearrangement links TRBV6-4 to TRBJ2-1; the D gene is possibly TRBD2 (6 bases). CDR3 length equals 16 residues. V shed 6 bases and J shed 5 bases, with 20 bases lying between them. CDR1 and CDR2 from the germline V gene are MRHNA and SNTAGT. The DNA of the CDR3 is TGTGCCAGCAGAAGGGAATTTCGGGCGGGAAACAATGAGCAGTTCTTC. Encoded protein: CASRREFRAGNNEQFF.

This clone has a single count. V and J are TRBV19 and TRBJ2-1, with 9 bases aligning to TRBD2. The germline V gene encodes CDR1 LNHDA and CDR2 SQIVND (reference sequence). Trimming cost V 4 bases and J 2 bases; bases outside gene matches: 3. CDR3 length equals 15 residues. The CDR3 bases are TGTGCCAGTAGTAATCTAGCGGGGACCTACAATGAGCAGTTCTTC. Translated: CASSNLAGTYNEQFF. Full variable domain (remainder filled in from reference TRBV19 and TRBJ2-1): DGGITQSPKYLFRKEGQNVTLSCEQNLNHDAMYWYRQDPGQGLRLIYYSQIVNDFQKGDIAEGYSVSREKKESFPLTVTSAQKNPTAFYLCASSNLAGTYNEQFFGPGTRLTVL.

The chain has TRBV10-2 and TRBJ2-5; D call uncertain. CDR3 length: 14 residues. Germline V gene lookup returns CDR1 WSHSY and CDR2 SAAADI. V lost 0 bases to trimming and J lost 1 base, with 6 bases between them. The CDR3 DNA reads TGCGCCAGCAGTGAGTCGTACCGCCAAGAGACCCAGTACTTC. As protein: CASSESYRQETQYF.

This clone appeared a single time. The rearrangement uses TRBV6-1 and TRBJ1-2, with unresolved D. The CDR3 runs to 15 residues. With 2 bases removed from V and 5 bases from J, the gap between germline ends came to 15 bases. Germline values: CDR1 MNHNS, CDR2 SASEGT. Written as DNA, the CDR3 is TGTGCCAGCAGTGAACAACTGGCCGTTACTTATGGCTACACCTTC. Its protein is CASSEQLAVTYGYTF.

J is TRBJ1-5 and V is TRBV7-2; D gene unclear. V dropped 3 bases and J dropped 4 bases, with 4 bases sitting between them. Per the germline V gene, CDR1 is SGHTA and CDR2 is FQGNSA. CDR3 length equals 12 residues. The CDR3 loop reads CASSFPNQPQHF. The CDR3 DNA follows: TGTGCCAGCAGCTTCCCGAATCAGCCCCAGCATTTT.

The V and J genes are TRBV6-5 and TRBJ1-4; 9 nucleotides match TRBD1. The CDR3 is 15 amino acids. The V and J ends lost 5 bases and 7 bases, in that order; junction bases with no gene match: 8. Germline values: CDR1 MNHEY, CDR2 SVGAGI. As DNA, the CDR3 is TGTGCCAGCAGTCCCGGACAGGGGTGGGGTGAAAAACTGTTTTTT. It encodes CASSPGQGWGEKLFF.

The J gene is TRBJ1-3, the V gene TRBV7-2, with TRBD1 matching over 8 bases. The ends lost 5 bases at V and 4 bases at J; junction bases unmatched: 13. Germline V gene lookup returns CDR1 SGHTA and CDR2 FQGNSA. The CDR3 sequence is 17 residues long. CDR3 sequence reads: CASSALSQGAGGNTIYF. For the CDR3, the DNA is TGTGCCAGCAGCGCCCTATCCCAGGGGGCTGGGGGAAACACCATATATTTT.

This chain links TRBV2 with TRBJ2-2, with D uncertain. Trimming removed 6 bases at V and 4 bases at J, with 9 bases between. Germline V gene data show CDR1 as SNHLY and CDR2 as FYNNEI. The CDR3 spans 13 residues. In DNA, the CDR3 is TGTGCCAGCAGAAAGACGGTCACCGGGGAGCTGTTTTTT. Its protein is CASRKTVTGELFF.

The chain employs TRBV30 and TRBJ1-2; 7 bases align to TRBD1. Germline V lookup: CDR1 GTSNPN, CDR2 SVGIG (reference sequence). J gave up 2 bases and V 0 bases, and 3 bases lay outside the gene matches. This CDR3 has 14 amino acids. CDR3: CAWSVGRGNYGYTF. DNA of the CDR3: TGTGCCTGGAGTGTTGGCAGGGGGAACTATGGCTACACCTTC.

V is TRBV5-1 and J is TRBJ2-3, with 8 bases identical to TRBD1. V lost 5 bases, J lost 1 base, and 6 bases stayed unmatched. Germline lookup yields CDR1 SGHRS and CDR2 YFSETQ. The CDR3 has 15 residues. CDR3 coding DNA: TGCGCCAGCAGTCCTCCGGGACAGGGCACAGATACGCAGTATTTT. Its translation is CASSPPGQGTDTQYF. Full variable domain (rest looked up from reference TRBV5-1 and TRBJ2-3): KAGVTQTPRYLIKTRGQQVTLSCSPISGHRSVSWYQQTPGQGLQFLFEYFSETQRNKGNFPGRFSGRQFSNSRSEMNVSTLELGDSALYLCASSPPGQGTDTQYFGPGTRLTVL.

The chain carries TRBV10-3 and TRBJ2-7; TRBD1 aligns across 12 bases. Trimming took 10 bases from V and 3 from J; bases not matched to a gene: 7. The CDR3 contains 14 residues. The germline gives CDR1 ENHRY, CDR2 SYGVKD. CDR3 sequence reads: CASAGTGGFYEQYF. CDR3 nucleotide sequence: TGTGCCAGTGCCGGGACAGGGGGCTTCTACGAGCAGTACTTC.

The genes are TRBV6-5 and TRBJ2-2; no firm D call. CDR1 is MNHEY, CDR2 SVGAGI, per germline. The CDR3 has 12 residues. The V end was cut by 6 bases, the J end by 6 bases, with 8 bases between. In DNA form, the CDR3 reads TGTGCCAGCAGACGGGTGGCCGGGGAGCTGTTTTTT. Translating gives CASRRVAGELFF.